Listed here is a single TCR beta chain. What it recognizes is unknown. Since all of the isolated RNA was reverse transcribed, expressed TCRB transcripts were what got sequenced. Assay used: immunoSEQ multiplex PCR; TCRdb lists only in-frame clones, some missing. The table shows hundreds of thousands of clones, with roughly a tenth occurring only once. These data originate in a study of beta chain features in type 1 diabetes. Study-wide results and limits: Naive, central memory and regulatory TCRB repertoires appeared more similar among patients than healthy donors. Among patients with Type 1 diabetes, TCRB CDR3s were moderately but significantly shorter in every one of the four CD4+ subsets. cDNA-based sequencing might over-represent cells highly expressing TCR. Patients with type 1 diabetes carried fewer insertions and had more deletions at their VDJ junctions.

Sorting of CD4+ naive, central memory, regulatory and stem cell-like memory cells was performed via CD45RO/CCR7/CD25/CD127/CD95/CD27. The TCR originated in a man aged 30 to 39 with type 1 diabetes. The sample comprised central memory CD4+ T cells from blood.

This CDR3 is CASSFNAGRNTEAFF. CDR3 bases: TGTGCCAGCAGCTTTAACGCAGGCCGGAACACTGAAGCTTTCTTT. This chain links TRBV7-9 with TRBJ1-1; no clear D gene. V shed 3 bases and J shed 1 base, with 12 bases lying between them. Germline CDR1 and CDR2: SEHNR and FQNEAQ (reference sequence). The CDR3 length is 15 residues.